The 13 T cell receptor beta chains reported below all come from one sample, sequenced in a study of CD8 T cells in ankylosing spondylitis. TCRdb processed the 5' RACE reads anew with MiXCR; each CDR3 protein has one entry. The sample has 350,000 to 450,000 distinct CDR3 sequences; 20% are singletons. The sample taken for sequencing was blood, either unsorted or a sorted T cell fraction (not recorded which). Receptors were obtained from a male donor with ankylosing spondylitis or in good health (not recorded which).

The chain couples TRBV4-2 to TRBJ2-7; D is unclear. CDR1 is LGHNA, CDR2 YNFKEQ, per germline. Trimming cost V 0 bases and J 6 bases, with 15 bases left between them. This CDR3 comprises 15 residues. The CDR3, as DNA: TGTGCCAGCAGCCAAGAGGGCGGTGGTGTTACCGAGCAGTACTTC. Translation: CASSQEGGGVTEQYF.

Only a few counts were recorded for this clonotype. V usage is TRBV6-5 and J usage is TRBJ1-1; tentative D call: TRBD1 (5 bases). CDR1 MNHEY and CDR2 SVGAGI come from the germline V gene. CDR3 length: 15 residues. The ends were cut back, 6 bases at V and 1 base at J, with 15 bases in the middle. CDR3 nucleotide sequence: TGTGCCAGCAGCTATTTCAGAGGGGCGAACACTGAAGCTTTCTTT. Translated: CASSYFRGANTEAFF.

This sequence joins TRBV14 and TRBJ2-7; D is perhaps TRBD1 (7 bases). This CDR3 is 14 amino acids long. Germline values: CDR1 SGHDN, CDR2 FVKESK. V gave up 2 bases and J gave up 3 bases, with 11 bases separating them. CDR3 bases: TGTGCCAGCAGCCAATACCAGGGGGGCTACGAGCAGTACTTC. Protein product: CASSQYQGGYEQYF.

This chain links TRBV10-2 with TRBJ2-5; 8 bases align to TRBD1. J gave up 5 bases and V 2 bases, and 7 bases lay outside the gene matches. Per germline, CDR1 WSHSY and CDR2 SAAADI. The CDR3 is 15 residues long. The CDR3 reads CASSEGRGRTETQYF. Written as DNA, the CDR3 is TGCGCCAGCAGTGAGGGCAGGGGGCGTACCGAGACCCAGTACTTC.

The chain carries TRBV28 and TRBJ1-1; D is unclear. V was clipped by 4 bases and J by 0 bases, with 12 bases between them. This CDR3 comprises 15 residues. Germline V gene sequence: CDR1 MDHEN, CDR2 SYDVKM. This CDR3 reads CASSSDMFMNTEAFF. The CDR3 region has the DNA TGTGCCAGCAGTTCAGACATGTTCATGAACACTGAAGCTTTCTTT.

This clonotype was counted only a few times. This rearrangement joins TRBV4-2 to TRBJ2-5, with 9 bases that match TRBD1. Germline CDR1 reads LGHNA; CDR2 reads YNFKEQ. The length of the CDR3 is 16 residues. J gave up 5 bases and V 0 bases, and 7 bases lay outside the gene matches. The CDR3 reads CASSQDRGQGEETQYF. Written as DNA, the CDR3 is TGTGCCAGCAGCCAAGATCGGGGACAGGGTGAGGAGACCCAGTACTTC.

In this sample, this clonotype turned up many times. The gene calls are TRBV7-9 and TRBJ2-1, with D possibly TRBD2 on 5 matching bases. V dropped 6 bases and J dropped 1 base, with 10 bases sitting between them. The CDR3 contains 14 residues. Germline V lookup: CDR1 SEHNR, CDR2 FQNEAQ (reference sequence). Written as DNA, the CDR3 is TGTGCCAGCAGGCCGCCGGGGTCCTACAATGAGCAGTTCTTC. Its translation is CASRPPGSYNEQFF.

This clonotype was counted a single time. The rearrangement uses TRBV6-5 and TRBJ2-1; 11 bases agree with TRBD2. The J segment lost 0 bases and the V segment lost 0 bases, leaving 7 bases of the junction unmatched. CDR3 length: 19 amino acids. Germline-derived CDR1 and CDR2 are MNHEY and SVGAGI. CDR3 residues: CASSYSPSGGPSSYNEQFF. CDR3 in DNA: TGTGCCAGCAGTTACTCGCCTAGCGGGGGGCCCAGCTCCTACAATGAGCAGTTCTTC.

There are a few counts of this clonotype. The chain joins TRBV15 to TRBJ2-7, with 9 bases matching TRBD1. Germline V gene data show CDR1 as LNHNV and CDR2 as YYDKDF (reference sequence). J was trimmed by 5 bases and V by 3 bases; bases with no gene match: 8. The CDR3 loop spans 15 amino acids. For the CDR3, the DNA is TGTGCCACCAGCAGGGGGACAGGGCGCGGGAACGAGCAGTACTTC. Translation gives CATSRGTGRGNEQYF.

The chain recombines TRBV27 with TRBJ2-7; 7 bases map to TRBD1. Germline CDR1 and CDR2: MNHEY and SMNVEV (reference sequence). The length of the CDR3 is 14 residues. Trimming cost V 4 bases and J 11 bases; bases outside gene matches: 14. The CDR3 is CASSSPEGGEGKYF. In nucleotides, the CDR3 is TGTGCCAGCAGTTCGCCCGAAGGGGGCGAGGGCAAGTACTTC.

This chain joins TRBV20-1 and TRBJ2-5; 7 bases agree with TRBD1. CDR1 is DFQATT, CDR2 SNEGSKA, per germline (reference sequence). The CDR3 covers 14 residues. Unmatched junction bases numbered 7, after V lost 5 bases and J lost 1 base. The CDR3 protein is CSAWDRSTQETQYF. DNA of the CDR3: TGCAGTGCTTGGGACAGAAGCACCCAAGAGACCCAGTACTTC.

The CDR3 DNA sequence: TGTGCCAGCAGCCAAGATGTTAGCGGGGATTACAATGAGCAGTTCTTC. It yields the protein CASSQDVSGDYNEQFF. This chain connects TRBV3-1 to TRBJ2-1; 8 bases agree with TRBD2. Trimming cost V 0 bases and J 4 bases; bases outside gene matches: 5. The germline gives CDR1 LGHDT, CDR2 YNNKEL (reference sequence). This CDR3 is 16 amino acids long.

This clonotype was counted between two and nine times. J is TRBJ2-3 and V is TRBV18; perhaps TRBD1 as D (6 bases). The CDR3 spans 13 residues. The germline CDR1 and CDR2 sequences are KGHSH and LQKENI. V was trimmed by 3 bases and J by 4 bases, leaving 8 bases between them. DNA for the CDR3: TGTGCCAGCTCACCTCCAGGGGCAGATACGCAGTATTTT. It specifies CASSPPGADTQYF.